A single sample gave rise to the 15 T cell receptor beta chains below, sequenced in a study of blood T cell repertoires in COVID-19. This table comes from immunoSEQ multiplex PCR, and its TCRdb copy is limited to in-frame clones, with some not included. Of 380,000 or so clones listed, roughly 80% are singletons. Material for sequencing was peripheral blood. Source of these receptors: a human donor with acute or convalescent COVID-19. The donor label of this sample is uncertain.

V usage is TRBV28 and J usage is TRBJ2-7; D gene uncertain. The CDR3 is 12 residues long. V lost 2 bases and J lost 2, with 4 bases in between. Germline V gene sequence: CDR1 MDHEN, CDR2 SYDVKM. In DNA form, the CDR3 reads TGTGCCAGCAGTTTACGGGCCTACGAGCAGTACTTC. Translation: CASSLRAYEQYF.

As concerns this clone: The sample carries other DNA sequences with the same CDR3. This chain connects TRBV5-1 to TRBJ2-1; 10 positions match TRBD2. Germline values: CDR1 SGHRS, CDR2 YFSETQ. J was trimmed by 3 bases and V by 4 bases; bases with no gene match: 4. The CDR3 is made up of 15 amino acids. The CDR3 nucleotides read TGCGCCAGCAGCAGGCTAGCGGGGGACTACAATGAGCAGTTCTTC. Protein: CASSRLAGDYNEQFF.

The chain couples TRBV9 to TRBJ1-3, with a weak D call TRBD1 (5 bases). From germline, CDR1 is SGDLS and CDR2 YYNGEE. The CDR3 sequence is 22 residues long. The germline V and J ends were trimmed by 3 bases and 4 bases, with 35 bases remaining between them. The CDR3 sequence is CASSASPTSGGQAGFSGNTIYF. Here the CDR3 DNA reads TGTGCCAGCAGCGCTTCACCTACAAGCGGGGGTCAGGCAGGGTTCTCAGGAAACACCATATATTTT.

A few counts support this clone. This sequence joins TRBV6-5 and TRBJ1-1; the match to TRBD1 covers 7 bases. Unmatched junction bases numbered 8, after V lost 9 bases and J lost 4 bases. This CDR3 has 13 amino acids. Looked up from germline, CDR1 is MNHEY and CDR2 is SVGAGI. CDR3 coding DNA: TGTGCCAGTCAAGGGGGCCGAATCACTGAAGCTTTCTTT. It encodes CASQGGRITEAFF.

The rearrangement uses TRBV2 and TRBJ2-7, with 10 positions matching TRBD1. From germline, CDR1 is SNHLY and CDR2 FYNNEI. The CDR3 extends over 15 amino acids. J lost 3 bases, V lost 2 bases, and 4 bases had no gene match. The CDR3 DNA is TGTGCCAGCAGTGAAAGGACAGGGGGTCTCTACGAGCAGTACTTC. It translates to CASSERTGGLYEQYF.

This clone was counted between two and nine times. The CDR3 DNA reads TGTGCCTGGAGTCCTCAGGGGGAAAAACTGTTTTTT. Protein: CAWSPQGEKLFF. The V and J genes are TRBV30 and TRBJ1-4, with D possibly being TRBD1 (6 bases). V lost 2 bases and J lost 8, with 9 bases in between. The CDR3 extends over 12 amino acids. Germline loops: CDR1 GTSNPN, CDR2 SVGIG (reference sequence).

This clone was found a few times. The chain employs TRBV27 and TRBJ2-4; 10 bases fit TRBD1. V trimming: 5 bases; J trimming: 0 bases; junction bases outside the gene matches: 25. The CDR3 spans 23 residues. Germline CDR1 reads MNHEY; CDR2 reads SMNVEV (reference sequence). The CDR3 region is CASSPHSRQGARMSGIAKNIQYF. In DNA, the CDR3 is TGTGCCAGCAGTCCCCACTCCCGACAGGGGGCCCGGATGTCCGGCATAGCCAAAAACATTCAGTACTTC.

The V gene is TRBV7-9, the J gene TRBJ1-4; TRBD1 matches at 9 bases. After removal of 5 bases from V and 8 bases from J, the junction contained 9 bases not matched to a gene. This CDR3 comprises 15 residues. Germline values: CDR1 SEHNR, CDR2 FQNEAQ (reference sequence). CDR3 residues: CASSLNRDRVEKLFF. Here the CDR3 DNA reads TGTGCCAGCAGCCTCAACCGGGACAGGGTCGAAAAACTGTTTTTT.

There are many counts of this clone. This chain links TRBV27 with TRBJ1-2; D may be TRBD1 (5 bases). Germline V lookup: CDR1 MNHEY, CDR2 SMNVEV (reference sequence). There are 15 residues in the CDR3. Trimming took off 6 bases at V and 4 bases at J, with 18 bases between the two ends. This CDR3 reads CASRGDSRRVYGYTF. The CDR3 DNA follows: TGTGCCAGCAGAGGGGACTCCAGGAGGGTCTATGGCTACACCTTC.

Details on this clone: Mismatch with germline at one junction end may stem from a read error. Other DNA sequences in the sample encode the same CDR3. V is TRBV18 and J is TRBJ1-1; no clear D. The V gene's germline CDR1 is KGHSH and CDR2 LQKENI. This CDR3 is built from 13 residues. The CDR3 loop is CASSPLENTEAFF. The CDR3 DNA follows: TGTGCCAGCTCGCCACTAGAAAACACTGAAGCTTTCTTT. Filled out from reference TRBV18 and TRBJ1-1, the complete variable domain reads NAGVMQNPRHLVRRRGQEARLRCSPMKGHSHVYWYRQLPEEGLKFMVYLQKENIIDESGMPKERFSAEFPKEGPSILRIQQVVRGDSAAYFCASSPLENTEAFFGQGTRLTVV.

In this sample, this clone turned up once. As DNA, the CDR3 is TGTGCCAGCAGCTTAGTCGGGGATCAGCCCCAGCATTTT. Its protein product is CASSLVGDQPQHF. The chain links TRBV7-8 to TRBJ1-5; D is undetermined. Trimming stripped 1 base from V and 5 bases from J, with 6 bases between. Germline CDR1 is SGHVS and CDR2 is FQNEAQ. CDR3 size: 13 residues.

The chain has TRBV7-9 and TRBJ2-1; TRBD2 aligns across 10 bases. Germline trimming cut 1 base from V and 7 bases from J; bases unmatched to any gene: 4. Per germline, CDR1 SEHNR and CDR2 FQNEAQ (reference sequence). The CDR3 sequence is 15 residues long. CDR3: CASSLVASGSNEQFF. The CDR3 bases are TGTGCCAGCAGCTTAGTGGCTAGCGGGAGTAATGAGCAGTTCTTC.

This chain uses TRBV18 with TRBJ2-2, with D unclear. CDR3 size: 19 residues. Germline V gene sequence: CDR1 KGHSH, CDR2 LQKENI. The V gene lost 2 bases and the J gene lost 4 bases, with 23 bases spanning the gap. The chain's CDR3 is CASSPKVAMSRQGTGELFF. The CDR3 DNA is TGTGCCAGCTCACCAAAAGTGGCAATGTCCAGGCAAGGCACCGGGGAGCTGTTTTTT.

The rearrangement links TRBV5-1 to TRBJ2-2; weak D call: TRBD1 (5 bases). Germline V gene lookup returns CDR1 SGHRS and CDR2 YFSETQ. The CDR3 consists of 14 residues. V was shortened by 0 bases and J by 6 bases, with 9 bases between the two germline ends. The DNA for the CDR3 is TGCGCCAGCAGCTTGGCAGGGTGGTCCGGGGAGCTGTTTTTT. This encodes CASSLAGWSGELFF.

This chain links TRBV7-6 with TRBJ2-2; 7 nucleotides line up with TRBD2. Germline V gene lookup returns CDR1 SGHVS and CDR2 FNYEAQ. V lost 5 bases to trimming and J lost 7 bases; unmatched junction nucleotides: 13. The CDR3 covers 16 residues. CDR3 bases: TGTGCCAGCAGCCCCCAGAGTGGGAGGGCTGGCGGGGAGCTGTTTTTT. Amino acids: CASSPQSGRAGGELFF. Based on the CDR3 plus reference TRBV7-6 and TRBJ2-2, the full variable domain is GAGVSQSPRYKVTKRGQDVALRCDPISGHVSLYWYRQALGQGPEFLTYFNYEAQQDKSGLPNDRFSAERPEGSISTLTIQRTEQRDSAMYRCASSPQSGRAGGELFFGEGSRLTVL.